This T cell receptor beta chain was found in a study of blood T cell repertoires in COVID-19. The wider study: The United States, Italy and Spain provided the acute and convalescent COVID-19 samples. Sources were T cells, B-cell-depleted T cells, or PBMCs; the material itself was cDNA or gDNA.

Original analysis: Amplification of reference gene primers was used by the study to estimate nucleated cell counts. Sequenced by immunoSEQ multiplex PCR; TCRdb stores in-frame clones only, minus some. The V and J calls and clone size come from that table; D and trimming were worked out from the DNA. This table has around 96,000 clones, roughly 95% appearing once. The CDR3 runs to 16 residues. The germline V gene has CDR1 SGHDN and CDR2 FVKESK. Trimming left V 4 bases short and J 4 bases short, with 14 bases between. The TCR originated in a human donor with active COVID-19. The donor label of this sample is uncertain. The specimen sequenced was peripheral blood. The rearrangement uses TRBV14 and TRBJ2-6, with D maybe TRBD1 (7 bases). DNA of the CDR3: TGTGCCAGCAGCCGGTCAGGGGGGATGGGGGCCAACGTCCTGACTTTC. Translation gives CASSRSGGMGANVLTF.